A selection of T cell receptor beta chains follows, all from one sample in a study of T cells after yellow fever vaccination. TCRdb redid the calling of the 5' RACE reads with MiXCR, one entry per CDR3 protein. The sample lists about 350,000 distinct CDR3 sequences; roughly 8.3% were seen once. The material was PBMCs, obtained approximately 40 days after the first yellow fever vaccination. These receptors came from a young man who received the YFV17D yellow fever vaccine. Both conserved end residues are part of each CDR3. Each record gives: J gene, D gene, V gene, CDR3 protein. The D gene is left open where the match is weak.

J: TRBJ2-5; D: TRBD1; V: TRBV27; CDR3: CASSRTGDRQTQYF
J: TRBJ1-1; D: -; V: TRBV5-6; CDR3: CASSLVRVTEAFF
J: TRBJ1-1; D: -; V: TRBV21-1; CDR3: CATSSKEAFF
J: TRBJ2-3; D: -; V: TRBV7-8; CDR3: CASSLDSGLLGDTQYF
J: TRBJ2-1; D: TRBD2; V: TRBV12-3/TRBV12-4; CDR3: CASSEIAGGLDEQFF
J: TRBJ1-1; D: -; V: TRBV7-8; CDR3: CASSLAPRGYTEAFF
J: TRBJ1-1; D: -; V: TRBV4-1; CDR3: CASSQDSGNLLLEAFF
J: TRBJ2-3; D: -; V: TRBV21-1; CDR3: CAAGPVLAGEPDTQYF
J: TRBJ2-7; D: -; V: TRBV4-1; CDR3: CASSQDRQGYEQYF
J: TRBJ2-1; D: TRBD1; V: TRBV4-3; CDR3: CASSQGPWTGTNEQFF
J: TRBJ2-7; D: -; V: TRBV7-9; CDR3: CASSFGHPYEQYF
J: TRBJ1-2; D: -; V: TRBV6-5; CDR3: CASSYSNGNYGYTF
J: TRBJ1-2; D: -; V: TRBV12-3/TRBV12-4; CDR3: CASSLSKADRLINYGYTF
J: TRBJ1-2; D: TRBD1; V: TRBV4-3; CDR3: CASSQGQGMFYGYTF
J: TRBJ2-3; D: -; V: TRBV4-2; CDR3: CASSFTFRGPSTDTQYF
J: TRBJ2-1; D: -; V: TRBV20-1; CDR3: CSAELWPRIYEQFF
J: TRBJ1-5; D: TRBD1; V: TRBV4-3; CDR3: CASSQDLVGTGFFSNQPQHF
J: TRBJ2-5; D: -; V: TRBV10-3; CDR3: CAISELGGSGETQYF
J: TRBJ2-1; D: -; V: TRBV6-1; CDR3: CASNAEGSSYNEQFF
J: TRBJ2-2; D: -; V: TRBV7-2; CDR3: CASSPRTESGELFF
J: TRBJ2-3; D: -; V: TRBV7-3; CDR3: CASSYGTSSTDTQYF
J: TRBJ2-3; D: -; V: TRBV7-9; CDR3: CASSLGIASTDTQYF
J: TRBJ2-1; D: TRBD2; V: TRBV5-1; CDR3: CASRVGGGATNEQFF
J: TRBJ1-1; D: -; V: TRBV20-1; CDR3: CSAQGEAFF
J: TRBJ2-1; D: TRBD1; V: TRBV5-1; CDR3: CASSFDPDRGGKTF
J: TRBJ1-5; D: -; V: TRBV7-2; CDR3: CASSFTVWQPQHF
J: TRBJ2-2; D: -; V: TRBV19; CDR3: CASISDTGELFF
J: TRBJ1-4; D: TRBD1; V: TRBV5-1; CDR3: CASSLSSGQLNEKLFF
J: TRBJ1-2; D: TRBD1; V: TRBV4-1; CDR3: CASSQPTRRQGLRGYTF
J: TRBJ2-3; D: TRBD1; V: TRBV20-1; CDR3: CSALDRASDTQYF
J: TRBJ2-2; D: TRBD2; V: TRBV5-1; CDR3: CASRVTSGNTGELFF
J: TRBJ2-7; D: -; V: TRBV27; CDR3: CASSLQGHSVYEQYF
J: TRBJ2-4; D: -; V: TRBV2; CDR3: CASSEAGRRGFRLNIQYF
J: TRBJ1-2; D: -; V: TRBV6-1; CDR3: CASSKQGLYGYTF
J: TRBJ1-4; D: TRBD1; V: TRBV6-5; CDR3: CASSYTTGGTNEKLFF
J: TRBJ2-5; D: TRBD1; V: TRBV6-1; CDR3: CASTTGTGRETQYF
J: TRBJ2-1; D: TRBD2; V: TRBV11-2; CDR3: CASSSLSGGAHEQFF
J: TRBJ1-3; D: -; V: TRBV20-1; CDR3: CSAVRGDLGNTIYF